This TCR beta chain was captured in a study of PD-1 blockade in classical Hodgkin lymphoma. Each and every patient relapsed after autologous stem cell transplantation, and patients got differing brentuximab vedotin exposure. General study results and limits: Patients newly diagnosed and complete responders had comparable baseline diversity.

Method: immunoSEQ multiplex PCR; TCRdb's copy keeps in-frame clones and lacks some. Of 38,000 or so clones listed, 60% to 80% are singletons. This clone was recorded a few times. Its target is unknown. Sequenced here: peripheral blood mononuclear cells (PBMCs), sampled before the second cycle of nivolumab. The receptor was isolated from a human donor with classical Hodgkin lymphoma.

This chain's CDR3 is CASSQETGGDLVRTNVLTF. The DNA for the CDR3 is TGTGCCAGCAGCCAAGAGACAGGGGGGGACCTAGTAAGAACCAACGTCCTGACTTTC. The chain is built from TRBV4-2 and TRBJ2-6; 9 bases fit TRBD1. CDR3 length: 19 amino acids. J was trimmed by 8 bases and V by 0 bases; bases with no gene match: 14. Germline V gene data show CDR1 as LGHNA and CDR2 as YNFKEQ.